One T cell receptor beta chain is described in this entry. The antigen remains unidentified. This sample was taken from a study of cytomegalovirus exposure and HLA in healthy donors. Findings of the study overall: Both high specificity and high sensitivity reportedly marked the classifier's diagnosis of cytomegalovirus status. Researchers reported from a later analysis that most CMV-associated TCR beta chains appeared HLA-restricted. For presence/absence analyses, sequencing depth was assumed to be roughly uniform across donors.

Germline CDR1 and CDR2: SGHRS and YFSETQ. The CDR3 spans 13 residues. Trimming cost V 4 bases and J 4 bases, with 11 bases left between them. Primers for the PCR totalled 60 Vbeta and 13 Jbeta. Here immunoSEQ multiplex PCR was the method, and the copy in TCRdb shows in-frame clones only, minus some. The sample has approximately 150,000 clones; roughly 76% are singletons. Sequenced sample: PBMCs. The chain carries TRBV5-1 and TRBJ1-2, with D unclear. The clonotype originates from a woman younger than 30 in good health and CMV-seropositive. The CDR3 here is CASSAETTYGYTF. The CDR3 DNA sequence: TGCGCCAGCAGCGCGGAGACGACCTATGGCTACACCTTC.